The 19 T cell receptor beta chains presented below share a single source sample, sequenced in a study of cytomegalovirus exposure and HLA in healthy donors. The study ran its PCR with 60 Vbeta and 13 Jbeta primers. Data came from immunoSEQ multiplex PCR; TCRdb stores just in-frame clones and leaves some out. Here the sample spans approximately 150,000 clones, approximately 80% being singletons. The sequencing sample was made of PBMCs. All receptors come from a woman aged 18-29 years in good health and CMV-seropositive.

The V call is TRBV27, the J call TRBJ1-2; D is unclear. Germline CDR1 is MNHEY and CDR2 is SMNVEV (reference sequence). This CDR3 comprises 12 residues. Trimming cost V 4 bases and J 6 bases, with 9 bases left between them. Written as DNA, the CDR3 is TGTGCCAGCAGTTCGCGGACTAATGGCTACACCTTC. Translated, it gives CASSSRTNGYTF.

The chain recombines TRBV6-5 with TRBJ1-1; no firm D call. This CDR3 region has 12 residues. CDR1 is MNHEY and CDR2 is SVGAGI in the germline V gene. V was cut by 8 bases and J by 3 bases, with 10 bases left in between. DNA for the CDR3: TGTGCCAGCTCAAGCCTTTACACTGAAGCTTTCTTT. Translated, it gives CASSSLYTEAFF.

CDR3 sequence: CAWSPGLADARQYF. The CDR3 DNA reads TGTGCCTGGAGCCCGGGACTAGCGGACGCAAGGCAGTACTTC. The V gene is TRBV30, the J gene TRBJ2-7, with TRBD2 matching over 11 bases. J gave up 9 bases and V 3 bases, and 10 bases lay outside the gene matches. The CDR3 runs to 14 residues. Per the germline V gene, CDR1 is GTSNPN and CDR2 is SVGIG (reference sequence).

The rearrangement joins TRBV28 to TRBJ1-3; 9 bases align to TRBD1. The CDR3 sequence is 18 residues long. Looked up from germline, CDR1 is MDHEN and CDR2 is SYDVKM. Trimming at V came to 1 base and at J to 4 bases, leaving 11 bases not matched to a gene. CDR3 loop: CASSLSGTGSFTGNTIYF. CDR3 DNA: TGTGCCAGCAGTTTATCTGGGACAGGGTCCTTTACGGGAAACACCATATATTTT.

CDR3 DNA: TGTGCCAGCAGCCGGGGAGGACCCAGAAACACCATATATTTT. As protein: CASSRGGPRNTIYF. The genes are TRBV7-9 and TRBJ1-3; D uncertain. CDR1 is SEHNR, CDR2 FQNEAQ, per germline (reference sequence). V gave up 5 bases and J gave up 5 bases, with 13 bases separating them. The CDR3 covers 14 residues.

This clone occurred a few times. CDR3 DNA: TGTGCCAGCAGCTTAGGGGCGGGGGACAACAATGAGCAGTTCTTC. Protein product: CASSLGAGDNNEQFF. This chain connects TRBV11-2 to TRBJ2-1; D perhaps matches TRBD2 (7 bases). The CDR3 runs to 15 residues. V lost 1 base to trimming and J lost 5 bases, with 12 bases between them. Germline V gives CDR1 SGHAT, CDR2 FQNNGV.

The chain couples TRBV6-5 to TRBJ1-4; D uncertain. V dropped 0 bases and J dropped 8 bases, with 13 bases sitting between them. This CDR3 has 15 amino acids. Germline values: CDR1 MNHEY, CDR2 SVGAGI. CDR3 loop: CASSYSNPTSEKLFF. CDR3 in DNA: TGTGCCAGCAGTTACTCGAATCCAACTTCCGAAAAACTGTTTTTT.

This clone was observed once. This chain joins TRBV19 and TRBJ2-3; 8 bases are a match to TRBD1. The CDR3 spans 14 residues. Germline V CDR1 and CDR2: LNHDA, SQIVND (reference sequence). V shed 4 bases and J 2 bases; nucleotides not matched to a gene: 2. The CDR3 DNA follows: TGTGCCAGTAGTACGGGACAGGACACAGATACGCAGTATTTT. Its protein is CASSTGQDTDTQYF. Filled out from reference TRBV19 and TRBJ2-3, the complete variable domain reads DGGITQSPKYLFRKEGQNVTLSCEQNLNHDAMYWYRQDPGQGLRLIYYSQIVNDFQKGDIAEGYSVSREKKESFPLTVTSAQKNPTAFYLCASSTGQDTDTQYFGPGTRLTVL.

In nucleotides, the CDR3 is TGTGCCAGCTCACCAATAGCGGCCCAAGAGACCCAGTACTTC. This translates into CASSPIAAQETQYF. V is TRBV18 and J is TRBJ2-5; D perhaps matches TRBD2 (6 bases). The CDR3 runs 14 residues. Looked up from germline, CDR1 is KGHSH and CDR2 is LQKENI. With 2 bases removed from V and 1 base from J, the gap between germline ends came to 8 bases. Full variable domain (remainder filled in from reference TRBV18 and TRBJ2-5): NAGVMQNPRHLVRRRGQEARLRCSPMKGHSHVYWYRQLPEEGLKFMVYLQKENIIDESGMPKERFSAEFPKEGPSILRIQQVVRGDSAAYFCASSPIAAQETQYFGPGTRLLVL.

The J gene is TRBJ2-3, the V gene TRBV13, with 9 bases aligning to TRBD2. The CDR3 has 18 amino acids. Germline CDR1 PRHDT, CDR2 FYEKMQ (reference sequence). V lost 4 bases to trimming and J lost 1 base; unmatched junction nucleotides: 12. CDR3 loop: CASSSTFRAGGGTDTQYF. The CDR3 region has the DNA TGTGCCAGCAGCTCAACTTTCCGAGCGGGGGGAGGCACAGATACGCAGTATTTT.

The V gene is TRBV28, the J gene TRBJ2-3; weak D call: TRBD1 (6 bases). CDR3 length equals 17 residues. The germline V gene encodes CDR1 MDHEN and CDR2 SYDVKM. V lost 0 bases to trimming and J lost 0 bases, with 13 bases between them. The CDR3 is CASSLWDLQGSTDTQYF. CDR3 DNA: TGTGCCAGCAGTTTATGGGACCTGCAGGGGAGCACAGATACGCAGTATTTT.

The chain has TRBV7-9 and TRBJ2-7; 9 bases agree with TRBD1. Unmatched junction bases numbered 13, after V lost 5 bases and J lost 5 bases. Per the germline V gene, CDR1 is SEHNR and CDR2 is FQNEAQ (reference sequence). This CDR3 is built from 16 residues. The CDR3 protein is CASSPRGGQGLNEQYF. Here the CDR3 DNA reads TGTGCCAGCAGCCCCAGGGGGGGACAGGGTCTCAACGAGCAGTACTTC.

This clone is a singleton in its sample. The chain joins TRBV19 to TRBJ2-2; 8 nucleotides line up with TRBD2. Germline V gene sequence: CDR1 LNHDA, CDR2 SQIVND (reference sequence). There are 15 residues in the CDR3. Trimming cost V 5 bases and J 3 bases; bases outside gene matches: 5. CDR3 region: CASSQRGPDTGELFF. The CDR3 DNA reads as TGTGCCAGTAGTCAGCGGGGGCCCGACACCGGGGAGCTGTTTTTT.

The chain carries TRBV6-5 and TRBJ2-3; tentatively, D is TRBD2 (6 bases). The CDR3 consists of 14 residues. V lost 2 bases and J lost 4, with 10 bases in between. CDR1 and CDR2 from the germline V gene are MNHEY and SVGAGI. The CDR3 loop reads CASSYDPGADTQYF. In DNA, the CDR3 is TGTGCCAGCAGTTACGATCCGGGGGCAGATACGCAGTATTTT.

CDR3 DNA sequence: TGCAGTGCCCGACAGTATGAGCAGTTCTTC. This codes for CSARQYEQFF. V gene TRBV20-1 combines with J gene TRBJ2-1; tentative D call: TRBD1 (5 bases). CDR1 is DFQATT and CDR2 is SNEGSKA in the germline V gene (reference sequence). CDR3 size: 10 residues. The germline V and J ends were trimmed by 6 bases and 8 bases, with 8 bases remaining between them.

The genes are TRBV30 and TRBJ2-5; TRBD1 matches at 7 bases. The J call could be wrong; TRBJ2-7 is a better fit for the DNA end. The CDR3 is made up of 11 amino acids. CDR1 and CDR2 (germline): GTSNPN, SVGIG (reference sequence). The CDR3 here is CAWRQGPEQYF. The CDR3 DNA reads TGTGCCTGGAGACAGGGGCCCGAGCAGTACTTC.

This chain joins TRBV29-1 and TRBJ1-1; tentative D call: TRBD1 (5 bases). The V end was cut by 5 bases, the J end by 11 bases, with 18 bases between. Germline V lookup: CDR1 SQVTM, CDR2 ANQGSEA. CDR3 length: 12 amino acids. The CDR3 sequence is CSVPGPNGFAFF. The CDR3 nucleotides read TGCAGCGTTCCAGGGCCCAATGGGTTCGCTTTCTTT.

The CDR3 spells CASSIVTSPPTGELFF. The CDR3 DNA follows: TGTGCCAGTAGTATAGTGACTAGCCCCCCGACCGGGGAGCTGTTTTTT. V is TRBV19 and J is TRBJ2-2; 7 bases fit TRBD2. V dropped 1 base and J dropped 5; count of bases not matched to a gene: 7. Germline-derived CDR1 and CDR2 are LNHDA and SQIVND (reference sequence). This CDR3 region has 16 residues. Full variable domain (missing parts from reference TRBV19 and TRBJ2-2): DGGITQSPKYLFRKEGQNVTLSCEQNLNHDAMYWYRQDPGQGLRLIYYSQIVNDFQKGDIAEGYSVSREKKESFPLTVTSAQKNPTAFYLCASSIVTSPPTGELFFGEGSRLTVL.

The sample holds one count of this clone. The rearrangement uses TRBV29-1 and TRBJ2-1; possible D gene TRBD1, 6 bases. This CDR3 has 12 residues. CDR1 SQVTM and CDR2 ANQGSEA come from the germline V gene. The CDR3 loop reads CSWDIARNEQFF. The CDR3 coding sequence is TGCAGTTGGGACATAGCAAGAAACGAGCAGTTCTTC.